This T cell receptor beta chain is from a study of cytomegalovirus exposure and HLA in healthy donors. Study conclusions and caveats: The majority of TCR sequences were rare, yet some public TCRs appeared in many donors.

This clone has more than one count but fewer than ten. Its antigen is undetermined. Use of 60 Vbeta and 13 Jbeta primers characterized the PCR. The assay was immunoSEQ multiplex PCR, and TCRdb's table has in-frame clones only and misses some. The sample lists 160,000 or so clones; around three quarters were seen once. Per the germline V gene, CDR1 is SGHDT and CDR2 is YYEEEE. This CDR3 has 17 amino acids. J lost 6 bases, V lost 0 bases, and 10 bases had no gene match. Sequencing was performed on PBMCs. The source of this sequence is a woman in her 40s in good health and CMV-seronegative. This chain uses TRBV5-6 with TRBJ2-7, with TRBD2 matching over 12 bases. CDR3 protein: CASSLAGTSGPLGEQYF. Here the CDR3 DNA reads TGTGCCAGCAGCTTGGCGGGGACTAGCGGGCCCTTGGGCGAGCAGTACTTC.